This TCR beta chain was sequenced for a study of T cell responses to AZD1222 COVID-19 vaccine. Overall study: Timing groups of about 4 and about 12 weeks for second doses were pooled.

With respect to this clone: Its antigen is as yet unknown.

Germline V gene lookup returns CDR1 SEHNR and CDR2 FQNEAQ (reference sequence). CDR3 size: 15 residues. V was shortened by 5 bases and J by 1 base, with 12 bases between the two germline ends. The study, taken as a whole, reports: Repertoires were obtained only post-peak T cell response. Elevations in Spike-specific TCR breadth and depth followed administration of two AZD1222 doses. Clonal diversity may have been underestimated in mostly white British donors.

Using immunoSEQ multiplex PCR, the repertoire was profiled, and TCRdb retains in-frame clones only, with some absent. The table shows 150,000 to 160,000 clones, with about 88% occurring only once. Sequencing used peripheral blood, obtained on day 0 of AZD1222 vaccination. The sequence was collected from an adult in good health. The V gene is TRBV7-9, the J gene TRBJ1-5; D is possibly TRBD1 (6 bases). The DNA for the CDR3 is TGTGCCAGCAGCCCGAGGGGGGGGAGCAATCAGCCCCAGCATTTT. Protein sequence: CASSPRGGSNQPQHF.